This T cell receptor (beta chain) appears in the sequencing data of a study of early T cells in non-severe SARS-CoV-2 infection. Study at large: The study sequenced bulk RNA from unsorted whole blood, with chains unpaired.

This clonotype occurred many times. Its cognate antigen is unknown. The germline V gene has CDR1 DFQATT and CDR2 SNEGSKA (reference sequence). This CDR3 is 11 amino acids long. V lost 6 bases, J lost 6 bases, and 2 bases stayed unmatched. Study-wide results and caveats: Lookups in VDJdb leaned toward anti-spike CD8 responses and missed private and CD4 specificities.

Individual cDNA molecules carried attached unique molecular identifiers. TCRdb reprocessed the 5' RACE reads with MiXCR, giving one entry per CDR3 protein. The sample records 100,000 to 120,000 distinct CDR3 sequences, around 12% being singletons. The source is an adult who was a healthcare worker with PCR-confirmed SARS-CoV-2 infection or an uninfected control (not recorded which). The chain has TRBV20-1 and TRBJ1-5, with 7 positions matching TRBD1. This specimen was whole blood, taken at baseline. As DNA, the CDR3 is TGCAGTGCAGGGGGCTCTCAGCCCCAGCATTTT. Translated, it gives CSAGGSQPQHF.